This T cell receptor beta chain was profiled in a study of CD8 T cells in Susac syndrome. V was pared by 4 bases and J by 10 bases, with 23 bases between. Germline V lookup: CDR1 MNHEY, CDR2 SVGEGT. CDR3 length: 16 residues. An input of about 0.45 to 1 ug of RNA was subjected to reverse transcription using random hexamers. TCRdb recomputed calls from the immunoSEQ multiplex PCR reads with MiXCR, one row per CDR3 protein. The profile shows around 270,000 distinct CDR3 sequences, approximately 89% of them singletons. The chain joins TRBV6-2 or TRBV6-3 to TRBJ2-1, with D maybe TRBD2 (7 bases). The clonotype comes from a human donor with multiple sclerosis. The sequencing sample was made of CD8+ T cells from PBMCs. This CDR3 is CASSSSAGAHGAEQFF. As DNA, the CDR3 is TGTGCCAGCAGTTCCTCGGCGGGGGCCCACGGTGCGGAGCAGTTCTTC.